This section outlines one TCR beta chain sequence together with its context. Its cognate antigen is unknown. The CDR3 spans 14 residues. The germline V and J ends were trimmed by 0 bases and 9 bases, with 11 bases remaining between them. Germline V CDR1 and CDR2: LGHNA, YNFKEQ. These data are taken from a study of cytomegalovirus exposure and HLA in healthy donors. Study results and caveats: Rarity held for most TCR sequences, but there were some public TCRs that occurred in many donors. Common viral pathogens seemed to be connected with several of the most significant clusters, according to a later analysis. Presence/absence analyses supposed approximately even sequencing depth among donors. Researchers reported that a few CMV-associated chains were confirmed in vitro as CMV antigen-specific.

Researchers ran the PCR with 60 Vbeta and 13 Jbeta primers. Method: immunoSEQ multiplex PCR; TCRdb's copy keeps in-frame clones and lacks some. This table holds about 77,000 clones, roughly 75% found once. The chain has TRBV4-2 and TRBJ2-2; the D gene is possibly TRBD2 (6 bases). This receptor was obtained from a woman aged 40 to 50 in good health and CMV-seronegative. The sample was PBMCs. This CDR3 is CASSQDLAGRELFF. The CDR3 nucleotides read TGTGCCAGCAGCCAAGATCTTGCGGGGAGGGAGCTGTTTTTT.